Listed here are 30 T cell receptor beta chains from one sample, sequenced in a study of T cell responses to AZD1222 COVID-19 vaccine. Profiled with immunoSEQ multiplex PCR; TCRdb holds only in-frame clones, not every one. In the table there are about 120,000 clones, roughly 89% of which are singletons. The sequencing used peripheral blood, collected on day 0 of AZD1222 vaccination. The source is an adult in good health.

The J gene is TRBJ2-7, the V gene TRBV7-8; D possibly matches TRBD1 or TRBD2 (5 bases each). CDR1 is SGHVS, CDR2 FQNEAQ, per germline. The V and J ends lost 3 bases and 0 bases respectively, with 9 bases between them. The length of the CDR3 is 14 residues. CDR3 bases: TGTGCCAGCAGCTTGGCCGGGACCTCCTACGAGCAGTACTTC. Protein sequence: CASSLAGTSYEQYF.

The chain couples TRBV7-3 to TRBJ1-5; no reliable D call. V was shortened by 6 bases and J by 4 bases, with 10 bases between the two germline ends. The CDR3 consists of 13 residues. CDR1 and CDR2 from the germline V gene are SGHTA and FQGTGA. CDR3 sequence: CASSKGQNQPQHF. The CDR3 coding sequence is TGTGCCAGCAGTAAGGGCCAGAATCAGCCCCAGCATTTT.

The rearrangement links TRBV30 to TRBJ1-5, with 10 bases aligning to TRBD1. V lost 6 bases to trimming and J lost 7 bases; unmatched junction nucleotides: 6. Germline lookup yields CDR1 GTSNPN and CDR2 SVGIG (reference sequence). This CDR3 is built from 13 residues. In DNA form, the CDR3 reads TGTGCCTGCTCCGGGACAGGGGTACAGCCCCAGCATTTT. This codes for CACSGTGVQPQHF.

The genes are TRBV5-1 and TRBJ2-2; 11 bases match TRBD2. The CDR3 contains 16 residues. The V gene's germline CDR1 is SGHRS and CDR2 YFSETQ. After removal of 2 bases from V and 1 base from J, the junction contained 1 base not matched to a gene. The CDR3 sequence: CASSLGLAGNTGELFF. The CDR3 nucleotides read TGCGCCAGCAGCTTAGGACTAGCGGGGAACACCGGGGAGCTGTTTTTT.

The chain carries TRBV5-1 and TRBJ1-6; TRBD1 agrees at 7 bases. Looked up from germline, CDR1 is SGHRS and CDR2 is YFSETQ. This CDR3 region has 16 residues. Trimming removed 3 bases from V and 7 bases from J; junction bases left unmatched: 10. The chain's CDR3 is CASSSDRAGDNSPLHF. CDR3 sequence (DNA): TGCGCCAGCAGCTCCGACAGGGCGGGGGACAATTCACCCCTCCACTTT.

This chain joins TRBV6-5 and TRBJ1-4; 7 positions match TRBD1. Trimming cost V 6 bases and J 11 bases; bases outside gene matches: 9. Germline-derived CDR1 and CDR2 are MNHEY and SVGAGI. This CDR3 contains 13 residues. The CDR3 region is CASSNRDSSKLFF. DNA of the CDR3: TGTGCCAGCAGCAATCGGGACAGCTCGAAACTGTTTTTT.

The table lists this clone with a count of one. The rearrangement links TRBV9 to TRBJ1-2; the D is unclear. The germline V and J ends were trimmed by 4 bases and 4 bases, with 5 bases remaining between them. Per germline, CDR1 SGDLS and CDR2 YYNGEE. CDR3 length equals 11 residues. CDR3 DNA: TGTGCCAGCAGCTCACTCTATGGCTACACCTTC. Encoded protein: CASSSLYGYTF.

On this clone: The CDR3 ends on some other residue instead of the conserved phenylalanine or tryptophan, so this is likely a read error. The limits of the CDR3 on the DNA are not certain, so only TCRdb's listed CDR3 is given. The V and J genes are TRBV18 and TRBJ1-1. CDR1 is KGHSH and CDR2 is LQKENI in the germline V gene. The CDR3 is 10 residues long, counting both termini. CDR3 sequence: CASSSAPPYL.

This chain's CDR3 is CASSIRQGASNQPQHF. CDR3 in DNA: TGTGCCAGTAGTATACGACAGGGGGCGAGCAATCAGCCCCAGCATTTT. The chain is built from TRBV19 and TRBJ1-5; 10 nucleotides match TRBD1. Germline CDR1 LNHDA, CDR2 SQIVND (reference sequence). This CDR3 comprises 16 residues. The V segment lost 2 bases and the J segment 1 base; nucleotides outside the gene matches: 2.

The chain is built from TRBV27 and TRBJ1-2, with D tentatively TRBD1 (6 bases). This CDR3 contains 12 residues. Germline lookup yields CDR1 MNHEY and CDR2 SMNVEV (reference sequence). V was shortened by 10 bases and J by 1 base, with 10 bases between the two germline ends. The CDR3 sequence: CATHRVNYGYTF. CDR3 bases: TGTGCCACCCACAGGGTTAACTATGGCTACACCTTC.

CDR3 nucleotide sequence: TGTGCCTGGAGTGTACCCTTCTCCGGGACAGGGTCCGGGGAGCTGTTTTTT. It codes for CAWSVPFSGTGSGELFF. This rearrangement joins TRBV30 to TRBJ2-2; 9 nucleotides match TRBD1. The CDR3 is made up of 17 amino acids. Per germline, CDR1 GTSNPN and CDR2 SVGIG (reference sequence). V was pared by 0 bases and J by 6 bases, with 11 bases of the junction left unmatched.

V and J are TRBV6-5 and TRBJ2-5; the D gene is possibly TRBD1 (5 bases). CDR3 length: 14 amino acids. V lost 4 bases and J 2 bases, leaving 11 bases between the germline ends. The germline V gene encodes CDR1 MNHEY and CDR2 SVGAGI. This chain's CDR3 is CASSSLQGQETQYF. CDR3 DNA: TGTGCCAGCAGTTCCCTGCAGGGACAAGAGACCCAGTACTTC.

This clone was recorded only once. The chain couples TRBV15 to TRBJ2-2; maybe TRBD2 (5 bases). This CDR3 spans 13 amino acids. Trimming took off 2 bases at V and 8 bases at J, with 9 bases between the two ends. The germline V gene encodes CDR1 LNHNV and CDR2 YYDKDF (reference sequence). The CDR3 here is CATSRSPGGELFF. CDR3 DNA: TGTGCCACCAGCAGATCGCCGGGGGGGGAGCTGTTTTTT.

This clone showed up just once. This sequence joins TRBV6-1 and TRBJ2-2; D remains unclear. Germline V gene sequence: CDR1 MNHNS, CDR2 SASEGT. V shed 1 base and J shed 8 bases, with 8 bases lying between them. The CDR3 has 13 residues. Here the CDR3 DNA reads TGTGCCAGCAGTGAAGTGGGTTTGGGGGAGCTGTTTTTT. Amino acid sequence: CASSEVGLGELFF.

CDR3 nucleotide sequence: TGCAGCGTCCTGGGAGGGGAGACCCAGTACTTC. This sequence encodes CSVLGGETQYF. This sequence joins TRBV29-1 and TRBJ2-5, with 7 bases that match TRBD2. V was clipped by 6 bases and J by 5 bases; unmatched bases: 3. The CDR3 loop spans 11 amino acids. Per the germline V gene, CDR1 is SQVTM and CDR2 is ANQGSEA. Variable domain in full (rest from reference TRBV29-1 and TRBJ2-5): SAVISQKPSRDICQRGTSLTIQCQVDSQVTMMFWYRQQPGQSLTLIATANQGSEATYESGFVIDKFPISRPNLTFSTLTVSNMSPEDSSIYLCSVLGGETQYFGPGTRLLVL.

The J gene is TRBJ2-7, the V gene TRBV15; maybe TRBD1 (5 bases). The CDR3 is 18 amino acids. Between the trimmed V and J ends, which lost 0 bases and 3 bases, there was a span of 21 bases. Germline V gene sequence: CDR1 LNHNV, CDR2 YYDKDF (reference sequence). DNA for the CDR3: TGTGCCACCAGCAGAGATGGAGTGGGTCAGCAGGGAAGCTACGAGCAGTACTTC. It codes for CATSRDGVGQQGSYEQYF.

The sample holds a few counts of this clone. The J gene is TRBJ1-6, the V gene TRBV6-4; no firm D call. The CDR3 runs 14 residues. V was pared by 5 bases and J by 6 bases, with 11 bases between. The germline gives CDR1 MRHNA, CDR2 SNTAGT. Written as DNA, the CDR3 is TGTGCCAGCAGTTATAGTCCCGGTAATTCACCCCTCCACTTT. Translating gives CASSYSPGNSPLHF.

This chain joins TRBV2 and TRBJ1-2; 7 bases fit TRBD1. CDR1 and CDR2 (germline): SNHLY, FYNNEI. The CDR3 consists of 14 residues. V lost 4 bases and J lost 2; bases outside the gene matches: 4. The CDR3 spells CASSAGQTNYGYTF. The CDR3 bases are TGTGCCAGCAGTGCGGGACAGACCAACTATGGCTACACCTTC.

The V gene is TRBV28, the J gene TRBJ1-1; a possible D gene is TRBD1 (5 bases). The CDR3 runs 13 residues. Germline V gene sequence: CDR1 MDHEN, CDR2 SYDVKM. Trimming took 2 bases from V and 5 from J, leaving 9 bases between them. CDR3 amino acids: CASSLAGTTEAFF. For the CDR3, the DNA is TGTGCCAGCAGTTTAGCGGGGACTACTGAAGCTTTCTTT.

V gene TRBV7-9 combines with J gene TRBJ1-2; D possibly corresponds to TRBD1 (5 bases). The CDR3 runs to 13 residues. The V and J ends lost 7 bases and 4 bases respectively, with 13 bases between them. CDR1 and CDR2 from the germline V gene are SEHNR and FQNEAQ (reference sequence). The CDR3 DNA follows: TGTGCCAGCACCCGGGACCTCCTCTATGGCTACACCTTC. The encoded protein is CASTRDLLYGYTF.

The chain carries TRBV19 and TRBJ1-3; D remains unclear. The CDR3 consists of 16 residues. In germline, CDR1 is LNHDA, CDR2 SQIVND (reference sequence). V lost 6 bases to trimming and J lost 0 bases, with 15 bases between them. CDR3 in amino acids: CASSQIDRSSGNTIYF. The CDR3 DNA sequence: TGTGCCAGTAGCCAAATCGACCGTAGCTCTGGAAACACCATATATTTT.

This clone was seen only a few times. V is TRBV2 and J is TRBJ2-1; D may be TRBD1 (6 bases). From germline, CDR1 is SNHLY and CDR2 FYNNEI. The CDR3 has 12 amino acids. Between the trimmed V and J ends, which lost 7 bases and 7 bases, there was a span of 11 bases. CDR3 in DNA: TGTGCCAGCACTCCAACAGGGAATGAGCAGTTCTTC. Residues: CASTPTGNEQFF.

The chain is built from TRBV10-3 and TRBJ1-5, with D possibly matching TRBD1 (5 bases). V lost 2 bases, J lost 15 bases, and 20 bases lay in between. Germline loops: CDR1 ENHRY, CDR2 SYGVKD. The CDR3 consists of 14 residues. CDR3 loop: CAISEAPTAIPLHF. In nucleotides, the CDR3 is TGTGCCATCAGTGAGGCACCGACAGCGATCCCTCTGCATTTT.

V is TRBV5-1 and J is TRBJ2-1; possible D gene TRBD1, 5 bases. This CDR3 comprises 15 residues. The germline CDR1 and CDR2 sequences are SGHRS and YFSETQ. The ends were cut back, 0 bases at V and 4 bases at J, with 11 bases in the middle. CDR3 residues: CASSLEGESYNEQFF. CDR3 coding DNA: TGCGCCAGCAGCTTGGAAGGGGAATCGTACAATGAGCAGTTCTTC.

V usage is TRBV5-1 and J usage is TRBJ2-1; 10 nucleotides line up with TRBD1. The V and J ends lost 2 bases and 6 bases, in that order; junction bases with no gene match: 8. The germline V gene has CDR1 SGHRS and CDR2 YFSETQ. The CDR3 sequence is 16 residues long. CDR3 in DNA: TGCGCCAGCAGCTTAGCAATAGGACAGGGGGTCAATGAGCAGTTCTTC. Translation gives CASSLAIGQGVNEQFF.

Here the CDR3 reads CASTGISNQPQHF. CDR3 coding DNA: TGTGCCAGCACAGGTATTAGCAATCAGCCCCAGCATTTT. The chain recombines TRBV28 with TRBJ1-5; D unclear. Trimming left V 7 bases short and J 0 bases short, with 7 bases between. Germline V gene lookup returns CDR1 MDHEN and CDR2 SYDVKM. This CDR3 has 13 amino acids. Looking up the rest from reference TRBV28 and TRBJ1-5 gives the full variable domain: DVKVTQSSRYLVKRTGEKVFLECVQDMDHENMFWYRQDPGLGLRLIYFSYDVKMKEKGDIPEGYSVSREKKERFSLILESASTNQTSMYLCASTGISNQPQHFGDGTRLSIL.

The rearrangement uses TRBV7-3 and TRBJ2-1; TRBD1 matches 7 bases. Germline loops: CDR1 SGHTA, CDR2 FQGTGA. Unmatched junction bases numbered 11, after V lost 6 bases and J lost 12 bases. The CDR3 extends over 13 amino acids. The CDR3 sequence: CASRWGTGQRQFF. The CDR3 region has the DNA TGTGCCAGCAGGTGGGGGACGGGACAGAGGCAGTTCTTC.

This chain links TRBV13 with TRBJ2-5; no clear D gene. The germline CDR1 and CDR2 sequences are PRHDT and FYEKMQ (reference sequence). The length of the CDR3 is 14 residues. Deletions cut 5 bases from V and 2 bases from J, with 12 bases between. The CDR3 loop is CASSPYGSQETQYF. CDR3 in DNA: TGTGCCAGCAGCCCCTACGGGTCACAAGAGACCCAGTACTTC.

V usage is TRBV6-2 or TRBV6-3 and J usage is TRBJ1-3; D remains unclear. Per the germline V gene, CDR1 is MNHEY and CDR2 is SVGEGT. The CDR3 spans 14 residues. Trimming left V 0 bases short and J 4 bases short, with 7 bases between. The DNA for the CDR3 is TGTGCCAGCAGTTACTCGTCCGACGGAAACACCATATATTTT. It yields the protein CASSYSSDGNTIYF.

The chain couples TRBV5-1 to TRBJ2-2, with D unresolved. The CDR3 extends over 16 amino acids. In germline, CDR1 is SGHRS, CDR2 YFSETQ. V lost 0 bases, J lost 1 base, and 10 bases lay in between. The CDR3 protein is CASSLVSSLNTGELFF. CDR3 bases: TGCGCCAGCAGCTTGGTCTCCAGCCTGAACACCGGGGAGCTGTTTTTT.